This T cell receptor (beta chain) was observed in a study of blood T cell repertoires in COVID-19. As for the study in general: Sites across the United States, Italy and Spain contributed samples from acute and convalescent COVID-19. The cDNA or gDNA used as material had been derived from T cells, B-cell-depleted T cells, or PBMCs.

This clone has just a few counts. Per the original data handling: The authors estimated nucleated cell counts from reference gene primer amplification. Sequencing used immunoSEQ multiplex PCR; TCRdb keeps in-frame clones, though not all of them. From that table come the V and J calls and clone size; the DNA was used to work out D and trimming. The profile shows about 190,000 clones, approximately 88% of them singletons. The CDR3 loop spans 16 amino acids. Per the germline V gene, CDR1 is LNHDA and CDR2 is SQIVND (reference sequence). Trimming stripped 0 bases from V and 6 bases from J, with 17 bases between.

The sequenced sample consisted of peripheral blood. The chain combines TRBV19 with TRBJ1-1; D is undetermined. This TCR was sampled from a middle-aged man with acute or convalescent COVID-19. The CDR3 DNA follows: TGTGCCAGTAGTATAGATCAGGCAGGATTATTACCTGAAGCTTTCTTT. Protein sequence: CASSIDQAGLLPEAFF.